A selection of T cell receptor beta chains follows, all from one sample in a study of cytotoxic CD8 clonotypes in ibrutinib-treated CLL. This table comes from immunoSEQ multiplex PCR, and its TCRdb copy is limited to in-frame clones, with some not included. The top ten hold around 40% of the sample, which has about 14,000 clones, approximately 60% seen once. The sample here was PBMCs, taken before ibrutinib treatment. Every receptor here comes from a human donor with chronic lymphocytic leukemia. The CDR3 runs from the conserved cysteine through the conserved F or W. The D gene is left open where the match is weak. Size is stated for part of the rows, as once, few or many counts, or as a class when the clone is expanded.

NA	TRBV25-1	few	16	TRBJ2-2	CASSDAALPNTGELFF	TGTGCCAGCAGTGATGCGGCCCTCCCGAACACCGGGGAGCTGTTTTTT
TRBD1	TRBV5-6	NA	16	TRBJ1-1	CASSLVSGGRNTEAFF	TGTGCCAGCAGCTTGGTCTCAGGGGGAAGGAACACTGAAGCTTTCTTT
NA	TRBV5-1	NA	13	TRBJ1-2	CASSPGPPNGYTF	TGCGCCAGCAGCCCTGGGCCCCCCAATGGCTACACCTTC
NA	TRBV5-6	NA	15	TRBJ2-3	CASSHRVLGTDTQYF	TGTGCCAGCAGCCATCGGGTGTTGGGCACAGATACGCAGTATTTT
NA	TRBV2	NA	10	TRBJ2-1	CARRSDEQFF	TGTGCCAGACGTAGCGATGAGCAGTTCTTC
NA	TRBV19	NA	16	TRBJ2-4	CASSPRGGLAKNIQYF	TGTGCCAGTAGTCCCAGAGGAGGGCTAGCCAAAAACATTCAGTACTTC
TRBD1	TRBV11-2	NA	18	TRBJ2-3	CASSTDHWDRGNTDTQYF	TGTGCCAGCAGCACGGACCACTGGGACAGGGGGAACACAGATACGCAGTATTTT
NA	TRBV5-6	NA	16	TRBJ1-5	CASSSTPGLRNQPQHF	TGTGCCAGCAGCTCAACACCGGGGCTTAGAAATCAGCCCCAGCATTTT
NA	TRBV19	few	17	TRBJ1-6	CASSTGFGGSYNSPLHF	TGTGCCAGTAGTACAGGATTCGGGGGCTCCTATAATTCACCCCTCCACTTT
TRBD1	TRBV7-6	NA	15	TRBJ2-7	CASSLGQGAHYEQYF	TGTGCCAGCAGCTTAGGGCAGGGGGCTCACTACGAGCAGTACTTC
NA	TRBV10-1	few	13	TRBJ1-5	CASSGPNNQPQHF	TGCGCCAGCAGCGGACCTAATAATCAGCCCCAGCATTTT
TRBD1	TRBV18	NA	14	TRBJ1-1	CASSDRGRNTEAFF	TGTGCCAGCTCCGACAGGGGGCGGAACACTGAAGCTTTCTTT
NA	TRBV18	few	17	TRBJ1-3	CASSPYPGHSSGNTIYF	TGTGCCAGCTCACCGTACCCGGGACACAGCTCTGGAAACACCATATATTTT
NA	TRBV9	NA	15	TRBJ1-1	CASSVAEGMNTEAFF	TGTGCCAGCAGCGTAGCGGAGGGGATGAACACTGAAGCTTTCTTT
TRBD2	TRBV7-9	NA	16	TRBJ2-3	CASSYLGRGGSDTQYF	TGTGCCAGCAGCTACCTTGGGCGGGGGGGTTCCGATACGCAGTATTTT
NA	TRBV2	NA	12	TRBJ2-7	CAIMDQTYEQYF	TGTGCCATTATGGACCAAACCTACGAGCAGTACTTC
NA	TRBV7-6	few	15	TRBJ2-5	CASSAYRAYQETQYF	TGTGCCAGCAGCGCCTACAGGGCTTACCAAGAGACCCAGTACTTC
NA	TRBV6-5	NA	13	TRBJ1-1	CASSYSRAGEAFF	TGTGCCAGCAGTTACTCGAGAGCGGGTGAAGCTTTCTTT
NA	TRBV13	NA	14	TRBJ1-2	CASSTRGAIDGYTF	TGTGCCAGCAGCACCCGGGGGGCTATCGATGGCTACACCTTC
TRBD2	TRBV7-8	few	12	TRBJ2-7	CATRGGDYEQYF	TGTGCCACACGGGGGGGGGACTACGAGCAGTACTTC
NA	TRBV5-1	NA	15	TRBJ1-2	CASSLGSGDGYGYTF	TGCGCCAGCAGCTTGGGGTCAGGGGATGGGTATGGCTACACCTTC
TRBD1	TRBV5-1	NA	15	TRBJ2-7	CASSLTPGQGYEQYF	TGCGCCAGCAGCTTGACACCGGGACAGGGCTACGAGCAGTACTTC
NA	TRBV19	many	14	TRBJ1-5	CASSIGGPGQPQHF	TGTGCCAGTAGCATAGGGGGGCCGGGGCAGCCCCAGCATTTT